The sample holds a few counts of the clone carrying this T cell receptor beta chain. Via MiXCR, TCRdb re-called the RT-PCR reads, giving one row per CDR3 protein. The sample has 710,000 or so distinct CDR3 sequences, 15% to 18% seen once; the top ten hold 11%. These data come from a study of response to subunit inactivated influenza vaccine. CDR1 SGHRS and CDR2 YFSETQ come from the germline V gene. Trimming left V 1 base short and J 8 bases short, with 6 bases between. This CDR3 is built from 12 residues. This clonotype was sampled from a man in his fifties who received an inactivated influenza vaccine. The sample was PBMCs from blood, taken 11 to 12 days after vaccination. The chain joins TRBV5-1 to TRBJ2-2; D is unclear. The CDR3: CASSLTSGELFF. The CDR3 coding sequence is TGCGCCAGCAGCTTGACCAGTGGGGAGCTGTTTTTT.